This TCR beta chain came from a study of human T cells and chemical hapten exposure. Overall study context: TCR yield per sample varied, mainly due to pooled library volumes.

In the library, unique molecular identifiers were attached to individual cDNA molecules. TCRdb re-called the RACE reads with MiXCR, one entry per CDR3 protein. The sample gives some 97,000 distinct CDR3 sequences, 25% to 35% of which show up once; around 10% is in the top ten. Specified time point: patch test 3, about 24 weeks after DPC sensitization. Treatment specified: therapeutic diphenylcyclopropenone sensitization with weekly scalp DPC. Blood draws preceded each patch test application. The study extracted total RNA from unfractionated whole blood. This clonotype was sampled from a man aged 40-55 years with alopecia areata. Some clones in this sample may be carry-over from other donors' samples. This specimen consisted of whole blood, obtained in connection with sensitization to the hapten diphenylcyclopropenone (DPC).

CDR3 amino acids: CASSLSSRTVSGYEQYF. Here the CDR3 DNA reads TGTGCCAGCAGTTTATCCTCGCGAACGGTGTCAGGCTACGAGCAGTACTTC. The V gene is TRBV28, the J gene TRBJ2-7, with unresolved D. V was trimmed by 1 base and J by 3 bases, leaving 19 bases between them. The CDR3 length is 17 residues. Germline-derived CDR1 and CDR2 are MDHEN and SYDVKM.